This paragraph covers one T cell receptor (beta chain) sequence. Original handling: Amplified reference gene primers provided the basis for estimating nucleated cell counts. The assay was immunoSEQ multiplex PCR, and TCRdb's table has in-frame clones only and misses some. D and trimming come from the DNA, and the V and J calls and clone size come from that table. The top ten hold around 8.9% of the sample, which has about 330,000 clones, about 87% seen once. The V end lost 0 bases, the J end lost 5 bases, and 17 bases lay between the germline ends. CDR1 SGHDT and CDR2 YYEEEE come from the germline V gene. The CDR3 length is 17 residues. This sample is drawn from a study of blood T cell repertoires in COVID-19. On the study more broadly: The United States, Italy and Spain were the sources of the acute and convalescent COVID-19 samples. PBMCs, B-cell-depleted T cells, or T cells provided the cDNA or gDNA that made up the material.

While infection was still active, Seattle patients were enrolled and then followed longitudinally. This receptor was taken from a young man with COVID-19, enrolled during active disease. The chain combines TRBV5-6 with TRBJ2-2; tentatively, D is TRBD2 (5 bases). Source material: peripheral blood. The chain's CDR3 is CASSLGLGSGGTGELFF. CDR3 nucleotides: TGTGCCAGCAGCTTGGGGTTAGGTTCAGGAGGAACCGGGGAGCTGTTTTTT.